These 2 T cell receptor beta chains came from one sample sequenced in a study of a mutant IDH1 vaccine in newly diagnosed glioma. Documented time point: week 35, safety follow-up. Topical imiquimod was applied with each vaccine dose, which held 300 ug of mutant IDH1 20-mer peptide. This table comes from immunoSEQ multiplex PCR, and its TCRdb copy is limited to in-frame clones, with some not included. The data show tens of thousands of clones, with around 87% seen just once and roughly 2% held by the top ten. Their antigens remain unidentified. Specimen: PBMCs, collected from a glioma patient whose treatment included an IDH1 peptide vaccine. The receptors were sampled from a man between 25 and 39 years old with glioma.

V is TRBV4-2 and J is TRBJ1-3; D gene uncertain. The V gene's germline CDR1 is LGHNA and CDR2 YNFKEQ. The CDR3 has 15 residues. Trimming removed 1 base from V and 0 bases from J, with 7 bases in between. The CDR3 loop is CASSQAESSGNTIYF. The DNA of the CDR3 is TGTGCCAGCAGCCAAGCTGAGTCCTCTGGAAACACCATATATTTT.

This clone was recorded only once. The chain recombines TRBV5-1 with TRBJ2-3; the D gene is possibly TRBD1 (6 bases). This CDR3 region has 13 residues. Germline CDR1 reads SGHRS; CDR2 reads YFSETQ. The V end lost 7 bases, the J end lost 2 bases, and 11 bases lay between the germline ends. The CDR3 here is CASGGTLTDTQYF. CDR3 DNA sequence: TGCGCCAGCGGGGGCACACTCACAGATACGCAGTATTTT.